Listed here is a single T cell receptor beta chain. No antigen is known for it. No much larger clone is present one base from it, and per-base qualities are unavailable. Libraries were made using the immunoSEQ multiplex PCR assay. A mixture of 60 forward primers for TCR Vbeta segments and 13 reverse primers for TCR Jbeta segments was used in the multiplex PCR. The CDR3 region of rearranged TCR beta genes was amplified from genomic DNA by a multiplex PCR assay. The Illumina HiSeq System was used to sequence the amplified TCR beta libraries as 87-base-pair reads. The published analysis was carried out like this. Across the 670 or so repertoires, a later analysis counted some 80 million unique TCR beta chains, approximately 10 million of which were shared by at least two donors. A nearest-neighbor algorithm error-corrected the raw reads and collapsed the reads into unique sequences, merging closely related sequences to remove PCR and sequencing errors. V, D and J gene segments were assigned by aligning CDR3 sequences to IMGT reference sequences. Each retained sequence needed at least a six-nucleotide match to both a V gene segment and a J gene segment. Rearrangements were called productive when the CDR3 lacked stop codons and stayed in frame with V and J; all others were non-productive. Following IMGT convention, CDR3 was defined as the stretch from the second conserved V-encoded cysteine to the conserved J-encoded phenylalanine. In an earlier analysis of just under 600 of the donors, sequences lacking an unambiguous match to a single V gene segment were excluded. In an earlier analysis of 450 to 750 of the donors, a V segment was called functional when productive rearrangements were above 56.7%, and segregating when the standard deviation between donors exceeded 5%. A statistical classification framework was built for diagnosing cytomegalovirus status from the catalog of TCR beta chain sequences. A later analysis assigned V and J genes by comparing TCR nucleotide sequences with IMGT/GENE-DB human TR gene sequences. In a later analysis, CDR3 sequences and most-parsimonious VDJ recombination scenarios were assigned using the TCRdist pipeline. In a later analysis, each TCR beta chain was defined by its CDR3 amino acid sequence together with its V-gene family, and reads lacking a unique V-gene family were excluded. As a way to deal with suspected cross-contamination and a sequencing artifact, a later analysis dropped roughly 600 nucleotide sequences that were highly shared and had low generation probability. For each public chain, a later analysis derived a clonal expansion index from normalized ranks of inferred template counts within each repertoire. A later analysis computed generation probabilities with a VDJ recombination model fitted to out-of-frame rearrangements, and checked the results against IGoR. In a later analysis, TCR-TCR, TCR-HLA and TCR-CMV co-occurrence was scored with hypergeometric tests, and a repertoire-size bias correction was applied to TCR pairs. A later analysis estimated false discovery rates by permuting HLA or CMV assignments 20 times. In a later analysis, co-occurring TCRs were grouped using DBSCAN, and TCRdist sequence similarity was added for clustering within HLA-allele-positive subsets. For co-occurrence clustering, repertoires with fewer than 30,000 or more than 120,000 public chains were excluded, along with about five repertoires with anomalous nucleotide sharing. Drawn from immuneACCESS, this table holds only the in-frame rearrangements with V and J called that TCRdb kept. Clones are partly lost; checked studies trace under half to an unresolved V gene and leave the rest unexplained. The V and J calls and clone size are taken from that table; D and trimming were inferred from the DNA. For this sample there are 150,000 to 200,000 clones; less than 75% appear just once. The ten largest clones represent about 1.6% of the sample.

This specimen comes from a study of cytomegalovirus exposure and HLA in healthy donors (dated by TCRdb to the late 2010s). Turning to the overall study: An earlier analysis of some 500 of the donors reported more than 250 Gb of sequence data and 120 million or so unique TCR beta sequences from roughly 180 million T cells. An early release that covered several hundred HLA-typed donors contained about 300 gigabases of sequencing data and 85 million to 100 million unique TCR sequences. Of the approximately 370 genotyped donors, 75% to 85% were placed in the genetic ancestry cluster associated with self-reported Caucasian donors. Rather than using new phenotypic data, the later analysis identified candidate immune exposures from TCR beta sequences and from how often those sequences occurred across donors. A separate validation cohort of roughly 130 different subjects was used in addition to the approximately 670-subject first cohort. In a later genetic analysis, genome-wide SNP genotypes for about 65% of the 666 donors were used, and that subset was treated as a discovery cohort. High-throughput TCR immunosequencing, statistical association of individual TCRs with disease status, and machine learning were combined to predict cytomegalovirus infection status. Typing coverage differed by locus: A, B, C, DRB1 and DQB1 were typed in about 620-630 donors, DQA1 in 500 to 550, DPA1 in 600 to 610, and DPB1 in just under 490. Across 398 genotyped donors of the cohort, an average of approximately 240,000 unique TCR beta nucleotide sequences per donor were sequenced, and roughly a sixth of those sequences were non-productive. A later analysis re-examined previously published TCR beta repertoires from hundreds of donors and added high-resolution HLA genotyping to investigate patterns of TCR occurrence. Alongside the repertoire data, information on donor age, sex, ethnicity and CMV serostatus was compiled. The aim of the study was to test whether cataloging public T cell receptors could identify signatures of past pathogen exposure. An earlier analysis of approximately 630 of the donors applied high-throughput TCR beta sequencing to assess whether each TCR beta V gene segment acted as functional or pseudogenic. Using immunosequencing, the study profiled T cell repertoires from 500 to 800 subjects and related those repertoires to cytomegalovirus serostatus. About five DR-DQ haplotypes were treated as single units for association and clustering because of strong linkage in the cohort. Class I and class II HLA loci were covered by the typing at four-digit resolution. All discovery cohort repertoires had been generated on a single sequencing platform. Study-wide conclusions, independent of this receptor: The classifier was reported to diagnose cytomegalovirus status with high specificity and sensitivity in both the original and validation cohorts. CMV serostatus was the only immune exposure information available for the cohort. Most TCR sequences were observed very rarely across donors, whereas some public TCRs were present in many individuals. In an earlier analysis of approximately 590 of the donors, most TCR beta V segments were observed in productive rearrangements about 87% or about 30% of the time, broadly matching IMGT annotations. According to a later analysis, most CMV-associated TCR beta chains appeared to be HLA-restricted, and the HLA associations seemed to be driven largely by CMV exposure. In a later analysis, HLA-associated TCR beta chains showed more clonal expansion and lower generation probabilities than non-associated chains that were equally common. A cluster of highly shared sequence variants was judged likely to be a technical artifact of the sequencing pipeline. In vitro tests confirmed that a few of the cytomegalovirus-associated TCR beta chains recognize cytomegalovirus antigens. Roughly uniform sequencing depth across donors was assumed in presence/absence analyses, although this assumption may not hold. This cohort had only TCR beta chains sequenced, and the lack of alpha or paired-chain data limited which features could be detected. In a later analysis, TCR association rates were found to vary across HLA loci, with the most associated TCRs seen for DRB1 alleles and the fewest for HLA-C alleles. A further reported finding was that TCR beta sequences accurately predicted the HLA-A and HLA-B alleles for most subjects in the first cohort. Because some donors lacked HLA typing at each locus, the association tests relied only on the typed subset. Because counts were too low, under 20 rarely observed V segments, including chromosome 9 orphons, were left out of the earlier analysis of a few hundred of the donors. A total of roughly 160 TCR beta chains were listed by the study as associated with cytomegalovirus. It was suggested by the authors that the approach could potentially be generalized to other disease states and immunological phenotypes. Because the 87-base-pair reads could not distinguish some IMGT-functional V segments, including TRBV6-2 and TRBV6-3, those segments were excluded. A later analysis associated 16,951 TCR beta sequences with specific HLA alleles at a false discovery rate of 0.05. An association between a missense DCLRE1C variant and V-gene and J-gene trimming of TCR beta chains was found in a later genetic analysis and replicated in an independent cohort. When HLA alleles, especially DR and DQ, strongly co-occurred, TCR associations were difficult to assign to individual alleles. In a later genetic analysis, fewer N-insertions in productive TCRs were reported among donors in an Asian-associated ancestry cluster than the roughly 700-donor mean. Several of the top co-occurrence clusters appeared to be linked to parvovirus B19, influenza, CMV and Epstein-Barr virus, according to a later analysis. Correlated functional status among segregating V segments might be attributable to linkage disequilibrium, but an unknown experimental factor could not be ruled out.

The cohort comprised 710 or so healthy bone marrow donors. Cohort members were all nominally healthy when sampled, although unrecorded immune exposures were likely present. The donor tested CMV seronegative, placing the donor among the 350 to 400 seronegative members of the cohort. A peripheral blood sample was provided by each donor, and peripheral blood mononuclear cells were used for TCR beta sequencing. Genomic DNA was extracted from the blood cell samples with the Qiagen DNeasy Blood Extraction Kit. Reading from cysteine to phenylalanine, the CDR3 counts 13 amino acids. CDR3 DNA only is kept here, 39 bases in frame from base 1. CDR1 MNHNY and CDR2 SVGAGI were looked up in the germline V gene (reference sequence). V gives up 8 bases and J gives up 4 bases, and the segment between their germline ends measures 12 bases.

The clonotype originates from a girl aged 10 to 17 in good health and CMV-seronegative. In this chain, TRBV6-6 is recombined with TRBJ1-3, and the D gene may be TRBD1, 5 bases matching. Sequenced material: PBMCs. The CDR3 corresponds to CASWRGEGNTIYF. The DNA reads TGTGCCAGCTGGCGGGGGGAAGGAAACACCATATATTTT.